This T cell receptor beta chain was profiled in a study of CXCR3-negative and CXCR3-positive naive CD8 T cells. Study results and caveats: Naive CXCR3-positive and CXCR3-negative cells shared similar TRBV-TRBJ usage, unlike memory cells. In CXCR3-positive naive cells, the TRB CDR3s were more hydrophobic than in CXCR3-negative naive cells.

Within the CD8+ T cell compartment, naive cells were CD45RO-CCR7+CD27+CD95-. Germline V lookup: CDR1 SQVTM, CDR2 ANQGSEA. The CDR3 runs 12 residues. Regarding this clonotype: Its antigen remains unidentified.

Preparation of TRB cDNA libraries relied on 5' RACE carrying UMI labels. TCRdb re-called the 5' RACE reads and gives one entry per CDR3 protein, without DNA. The sample data list under 85,000 distinct CDR3 sequences. The receptor was derived from a human donor in good health. Some clones in this sample may be carry-over from other donors' samples. Sequenced input: naive CXCR3- CD8+ T cells from blood. Stated subset: CD45RO-CCR7+CD27+CD95- naive CD8+ T cells lacking CXCR3 (TNR3-). This sequence joins TRBV29-1 and TRBJ2-7; TCRdb picks TRBD1, but there is no DNA to check that call. The CDR3 sequence is CSVRSDPGEQYF.